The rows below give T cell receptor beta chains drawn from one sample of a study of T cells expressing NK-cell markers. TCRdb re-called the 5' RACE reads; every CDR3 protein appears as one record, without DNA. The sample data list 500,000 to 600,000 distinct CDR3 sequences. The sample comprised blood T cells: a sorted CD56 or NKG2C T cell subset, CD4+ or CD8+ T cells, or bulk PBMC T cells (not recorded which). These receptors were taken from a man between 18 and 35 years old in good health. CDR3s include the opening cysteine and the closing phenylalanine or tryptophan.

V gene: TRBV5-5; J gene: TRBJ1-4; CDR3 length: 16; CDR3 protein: CASSLVYQTTNEKLFF
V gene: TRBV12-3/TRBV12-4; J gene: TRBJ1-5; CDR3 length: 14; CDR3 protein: CASSLNGLGQPQHF
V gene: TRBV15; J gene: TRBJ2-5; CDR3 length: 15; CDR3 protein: CATSRPPGQGETQYF
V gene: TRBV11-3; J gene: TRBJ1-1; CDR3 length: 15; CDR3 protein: CASSHRQYQGTEAFF
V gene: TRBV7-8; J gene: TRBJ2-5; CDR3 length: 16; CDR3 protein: CASSSPGSDFQETQYF
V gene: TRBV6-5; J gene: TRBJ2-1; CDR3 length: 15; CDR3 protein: CASLSASGSYNEQFF
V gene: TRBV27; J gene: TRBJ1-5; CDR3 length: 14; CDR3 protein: CASGHRARNQPQHF
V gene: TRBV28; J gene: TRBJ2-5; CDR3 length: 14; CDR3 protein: CASSFLRSQETQYF
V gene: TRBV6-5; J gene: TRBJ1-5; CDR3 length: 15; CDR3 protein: CASSPTVNSNQPQHF
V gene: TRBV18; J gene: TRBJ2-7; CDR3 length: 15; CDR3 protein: CASSPVTGEGNEQYF
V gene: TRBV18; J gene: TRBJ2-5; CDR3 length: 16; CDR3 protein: CASSPGQATYQETQYF
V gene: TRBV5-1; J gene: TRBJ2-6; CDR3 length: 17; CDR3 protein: CASSLGQLGSGANVLTF
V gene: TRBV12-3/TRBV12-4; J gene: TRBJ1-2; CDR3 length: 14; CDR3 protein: CASSFSQGYYGYTF
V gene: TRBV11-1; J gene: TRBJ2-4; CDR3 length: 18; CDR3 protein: CASSGLAGGTTAKNIQYF
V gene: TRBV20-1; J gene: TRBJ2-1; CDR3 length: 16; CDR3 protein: CSARGLLAVVYNEQFF
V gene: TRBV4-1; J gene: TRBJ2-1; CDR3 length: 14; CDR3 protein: CASSQGDTVNEQFF
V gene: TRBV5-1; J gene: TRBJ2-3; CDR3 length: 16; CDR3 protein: CASSRGLATSTDTQYF
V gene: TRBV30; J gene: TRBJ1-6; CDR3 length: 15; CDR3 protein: CAWSVLEGRNSPLHF
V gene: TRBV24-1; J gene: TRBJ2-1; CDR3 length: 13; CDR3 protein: CATNSVSGNEQFF
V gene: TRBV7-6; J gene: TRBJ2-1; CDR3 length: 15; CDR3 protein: CASSSRTGGGSEQFF
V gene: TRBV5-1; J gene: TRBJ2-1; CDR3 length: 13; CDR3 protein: CASGNLLGNEQFF
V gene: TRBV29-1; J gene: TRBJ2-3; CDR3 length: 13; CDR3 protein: CSVRQPLTDTQYF
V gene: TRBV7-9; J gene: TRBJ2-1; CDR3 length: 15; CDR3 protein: CASSLAGPGNNEQFF
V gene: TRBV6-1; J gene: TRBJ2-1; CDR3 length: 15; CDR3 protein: CASSGDLGSYNEQFF
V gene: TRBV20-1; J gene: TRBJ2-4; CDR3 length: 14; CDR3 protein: CSASLSGGSGIQYF
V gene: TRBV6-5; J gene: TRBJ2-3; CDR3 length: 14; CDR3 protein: CASSYGGGTDTQYF
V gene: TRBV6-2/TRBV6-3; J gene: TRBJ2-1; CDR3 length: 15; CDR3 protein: CASSYSTSSVNEQFF
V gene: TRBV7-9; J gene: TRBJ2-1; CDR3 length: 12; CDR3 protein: CASKGVYNEQFF
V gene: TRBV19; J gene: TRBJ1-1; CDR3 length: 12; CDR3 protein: CASSPGVSEAFF
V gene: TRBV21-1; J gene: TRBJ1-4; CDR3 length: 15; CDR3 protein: CASSKMGLANEKLFF
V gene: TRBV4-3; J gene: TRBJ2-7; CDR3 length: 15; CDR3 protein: CASSQDGGTGEAQYF
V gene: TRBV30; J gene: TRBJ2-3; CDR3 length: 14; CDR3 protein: CAWSPGTVTDTQYF
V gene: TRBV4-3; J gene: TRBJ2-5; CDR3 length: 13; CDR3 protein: CASSQEEGATQYF
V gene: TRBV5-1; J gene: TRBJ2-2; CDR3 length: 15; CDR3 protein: CASSPSVPPIGELFF
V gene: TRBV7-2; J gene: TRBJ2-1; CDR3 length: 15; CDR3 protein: CASSSHQGGRGEQFF
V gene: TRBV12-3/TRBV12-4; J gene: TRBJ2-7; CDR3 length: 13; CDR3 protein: CASRPTGGDEQYF
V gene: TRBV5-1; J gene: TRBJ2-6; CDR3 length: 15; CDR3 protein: CASSLTGSGANVLTF
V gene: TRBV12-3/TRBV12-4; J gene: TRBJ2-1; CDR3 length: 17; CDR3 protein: CASKYTGQLSSYNEQFF
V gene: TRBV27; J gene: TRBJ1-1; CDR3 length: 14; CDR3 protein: CASSLSEGWTEAFF
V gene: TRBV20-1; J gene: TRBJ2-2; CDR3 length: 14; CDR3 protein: CSASRQGAGGELFF
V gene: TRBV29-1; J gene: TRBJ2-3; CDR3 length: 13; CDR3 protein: CSVLKGNTDTQYF
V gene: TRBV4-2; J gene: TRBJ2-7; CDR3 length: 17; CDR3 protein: CASSQDGTSGRAPKQYF
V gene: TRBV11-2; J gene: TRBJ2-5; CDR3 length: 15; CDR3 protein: CASSLASLSQETQYF
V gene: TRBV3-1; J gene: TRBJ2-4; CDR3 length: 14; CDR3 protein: CASSQRDARNIQYF
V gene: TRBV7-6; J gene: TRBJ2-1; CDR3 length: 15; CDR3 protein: CASSPAGRSYNEQFF
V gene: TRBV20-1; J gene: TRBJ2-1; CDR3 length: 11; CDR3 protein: CSAPRRGEQFF
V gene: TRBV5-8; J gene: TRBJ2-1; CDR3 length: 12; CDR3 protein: CASSLSRVEEFF
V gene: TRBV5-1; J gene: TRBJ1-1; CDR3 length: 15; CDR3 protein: CASSSAGGYVTEAFF
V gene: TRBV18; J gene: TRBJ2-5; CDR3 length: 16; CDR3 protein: CASSPLGRMRGETQYF
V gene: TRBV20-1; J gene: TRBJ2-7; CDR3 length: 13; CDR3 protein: CSARRRQGTEQYF
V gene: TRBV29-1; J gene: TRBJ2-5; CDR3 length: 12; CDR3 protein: CSAKDGRETQYF
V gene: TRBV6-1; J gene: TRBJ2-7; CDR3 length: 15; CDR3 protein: CASSPDTIDSYEQYF
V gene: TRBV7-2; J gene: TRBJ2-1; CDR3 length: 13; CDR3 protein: CASSPGVAGSEFF